This entry lists 22 T cell receptor beta chains sequenced from one sample in a study of cytomegalovirus exposure and HLA in healthy donors. The PCR employed 60 Vbeta primers together with 13 Jbeta primers. Profiled with immunoSEQ multiplex PCR; TCRdb holds only in-frame clones, not every one. The sample carries 210,000 or so clones, roughly 76% recorded once. The sequencing sample was made of PBMCs. The receptors were sampled from a woman aged 30 to 39 in good health and CMV-seropositive.

This rearrangement joins TRBV6-1 to TRBJ2-7, with D perhaps matching TRBD1 (6 bases). The length of the CDR3 is 14 residues. Trimming cost V 4 bases and J 0 bases, with 10 bases left between them. CDR1 is MNHNS, CDR2 SASEGT, per germline. CDR3 amino acids: CASSGRGSSYEQYF. In DNA, the CDR3 is TGTGCCAGCAGTGGTAGGGGGTCCTCCTACGAGCAGTACTTC.

The chain links TRBV28 to TRBJ1-5, with TRBD1 matching over 8 bases. This CDR3 has 14 residues. The V and J ends lost 6 bases and 4 bases, in that order; junction bases with no gene match: 5. Per the germline V gene, CDR1 is MDHEN and CDR2 is SYDVKM. The CDR3 nucleotides read TGTGCCAGCAGGCCACAGGGGGGGAATCAGCCCCAGCATTTT. This gives the protein CASRPQGGNQPQHF.

This clone showed up just a few times. V usage is TRBV7-9 and J usage is TRBJ2-5, with D unresolved. Germline lookup yields CDR1 SEHNR and CDR2 FQNEAQ (reference sequence). The V and J ends lost 5 bases and 5 bases respectively, with 15 bases between them. This CDR3 has 14 amino acids. The CDR3 DNA follows: TGTGCCAGCAGCCCCGTTGGCAATTCGGAGACCCAGTACTTC. This encodes CASSPVGNSETQYF.

The rearrangement joins TRBV11-2 to TRBJ1-5; D unclear. The CDR3 runs to 13 residues. V lost 5 bases, J lost 4 bases, and 9 bases lay in between. Germline V gene data show CDR1 as SGHAT and CDR2 as FQNNGV. The CDR3 bases are TGTGCCAGCAGCCCCCGGAGGAATCAGCCCCAGCATTTT. Amino acid sequence: CASSPRRNQPQHF.

The chain employs TRBV30 and TRBJ2-5; TRBD2 matches at 16 bases. The V gene's germline CDR1 is GTSNPN and CDR2 SVGIG (reference sequence). The CDR3 sequence is 14 residues long. With 3 bases clipped from V and 5 bases from J, the junction kept 0 bases outside the gene matches. The CDR3 bases are TGTGCCTGGAGGGGACTAGCGGGAGGGGAGACCCAGTACTTC. Translation: CAWRGLAGGETQYF.

The J gene is TRBJ1-2, the V gene TRBV27; D gene ambiguous. The CDR3 is 16 amino acids. Germline CDR1 reads MNHEY; CDR2 reads SMNVEV (reference sequence). V was cut by 0 bases and J by 0 bases, with 11 bases left in between. The chain's CDR3 is CASSLSYGLANYGYTF. The CDR3 DNA reads TGTGCCAGCAGTTTATCTTACGGGTTAGCTAACTATGGCTACACCTTC.

V gene TRBV30 combines with J gene TRBJ1-4; a weak D match, TRBD1 (5 bases). Trimming cost V 4 bases and J 7 bases, with 16 bases left between them. The germline CDR1 and CDR2 sequences are GTSNPN and SVGIG (reference sequence). The CDR3 covers 14 residues. CDR3 nucleotides: TGTGCCTGGACCGATCAGGGAGGACGTGAAAAACTGTTTTTT. Protein product: CAWTDQGGREKLFF.

The chain couples TRBV30 to TRBJ2-7; 13 bases are a match to TRBD2. The CDR3 totals 14 residues. Germline-derived CDR1 and CDR2 are GTSNPN and SVGIG (reference sequence). V dropped 3 bases and J dropped 7; count of bases not matched to a gene: 6. Written as DNA, the CDR3 is TGTGCCTGGAGACTAGCGGGAGGGCCAAGGGAGCAGTACTTC. Translating gives CAWRLAGGPREQYF.

The gene calls are TRBV5-4 and TRBJ2-1; tentative D call: TRBD2 (5 bases). Germline V lookup: CDR1 SGHNT, CDR2 YYREEE (reference sequence). Trimming removed 5 bases from V and 12 bases from J, with 18 bases in between. The CDR3 contains 13 residues. The CDR3: CASSWTPLGVQFF. The DNA of the CDR3 is TGTGCCAGCAGTTGGACTCCGCTCGGGGTGCAGTTCTTC.

The V and J genes are TRBV30 and TRBJ1-1; unclear D gene. Looked up from germline, CDR1 is GTSNPN and CDR2 is SVGIG (reference sequence). V shed 4 bases and J shed 4 bases, with 13 bases lying between them. The CDR3 is 13 residues long. The CDR3 here is CAWKDGVSTEAFF. CDR3 nucleotides: TGTGCCTGGAAGGATGGAGTGAGCACTGAAGCTTTCTTT. The full variable domain, rest sourced from reference TRBV30 and TRBJ1-1, is SQTIHQWPATLVQPVGSPLSLECTVEGTSNPNLYWYRQAAGRGLQLLFYSVGIGQISSEVPQNLSASRPQDRQFILSSKKLLLSDSGFYLCAWKDGVSTEAFFGQGTRLTVV.

V gene TRBV13 combines with J gene TRBJ1-2; D might be TRBD1 (6 bases). Germline values: CDR1 PRHDT, CDR2 FYEKMQ (reference sequence). The CDR3 covers 15 residues. The V end lost 4 bases, the J end lost 8 bases, and 20 bases lay between the germline ends. CDR3 sequence: CASSSTGVTTGGYTF. DNA for the CDR3: TGTGCCAGCAGCTCGACAGGAGTCACGACCGGAGGCTACACCTTC.

This rearrangement joins TRBV6-1 to TRBJ1-4, with 8 bases identical to TRBD1. The germline gives CDR1 MNHNS, CDR2 SASEGT. This CDR3 region has 15 residues. Germline trimming cut 6 bases from V and 8 bases from J; bases unmatched to any gene: 11. CDR3 loop: CASSLTQGALEKLFF. The CDR3 DNA reads TGTGCCAGCAGCTTAACTCAGGGGGCATTGGAAAAACTGTTTTTT.

The gene calls are TRBV5-1 and TRBJ1-4; the D is unclear. The V end was cut by 5 bases, the J end by 0 bases, with 11 bases between. The CDR3 spans 15 residues. Germline V gives CDR1 SGHRS, CDR2 YFSETQ. The CDR3 loop is CASRSGFATNEKLFF. For the CDR3, the DNA is TGCGCCAGCAGATCAGGATTTGCAACTAATGAAAAACTGTTTTTT.

This chain links TRBV7-9 with TRBJ2-1; maybe TRBD2 (5 bases). V shed 3 bases and J shed 0 bases, with 12 bases lying between them. This CDR3 contains 16 residues. CDR1 SEHNR and CDR2 FQNEAQ come from the germline V gene (reference sequence). The CDR3 sequence: CASSFRSGSSYNEQFF. The CDR3 region has the DNA TGTGCCAGCAGCTTTAGGTCGGGGTCCTCCTACAATGAGCAGTTCTTC.

The chain recombines TRBV18 with TRBJ2-3, with a tentative D call TRBD2 (5 bases). V lost 0 bases to trimming and J lost 2 bases, with 12 bases between them. CDR3 length: 16 amino acids. CDR1 KGHSH and CDR2 LQKENI come from the germline V gene. CDR3 DNA: TGTGCCAGCTCACCACCGCGTGGGAGTACCACAGATACGCAGTATTTT. Amino acids: CASSPPRGSTTDTQYF. The whole variable domain, remainder taken from reference TRBV18 and TRBJ2-3, is NAGVMQNPRHLVRRRGQEARLRCSPMKGHSHVYWYRQLPEEGLKFMVYLQKENIIDESGMPKERFSAEFPKEGPSILRIQQVVRGDSAAYFCASSPPRGSTTDTQYFGPGTRLTVL.

This chain connects TRBV5-3 to TRBJ2-4; 7 positions match TRBD1. TRBV5-3 is marked as an open reading frame, function uncertain. The trim removed 2 bases at V and 5 bases at J, leaving 4 bases unmatched. The length of the CDR3 is 14 residues. The CDR3 region has the DNA TGTGCCAGAAGCTTCCCCGGGACAGAAAACATTCAGTACTTC. Its translation is CARSFPGTENIQYF.

The rearrangement links TRBV14 to TRBJ2-6; unclear D gene. V lost 1 base to trimming and J lost 0 bases, with 4 bases between them. The germline CDR1 and CDR2 sequences are SGHDN and FVKESK. There are 15 residues in the CDR3. CDR3 nucleotide sequence: TGTGCCAGCAGCCAAGGGCTCTCTGGGGCCAACGTCCTGACTTTC. As protein: CASSQGLSGANVLTF.

This clone was picked up one time. The rearrangement joins TRBV5-4 to TRBJ2-4, with a tentative D call TRBD1 (7 bases). The CDR3 covers 15 residues. The V and J ends lost 2 bases and 5 bases respectively, with 14 bases between them. Germline CDR1 and CDR2: SGHNT and YYREEE (reference sequence). The CDR3 DNA sequence: TGTGCCAGCAGCTTCGGGCAGGGGGGAGAAAACATTCAGTACTTC. Encoded protein: CASSFGQGGENIQYF.

This chain uses TRBV12-5 with TRBJ1-1; 8 bases align to TRBD1. Germline V gives CDR1 LGHNT, CDR2 FRNRAP. Losses at the gene ends were 8 bases for V and 1 base for J; bases not matched to a gene: 6. The CDR3 runs to 14 residues. CDR3 coding DNA: TGTGCTAGTAGACCGGACAGGGAGAACACTGAAGCTTTCTTT. It yields the protein CASRPDRENTEAFF.

Worth noting for this clone: This specimen includes other DNA sequences encoding the same CDR3. The gene calls are TRBV28 and TRBJ2-7; TRBD1 matches at 11 bases. Germline V lookup: CDR1 MDHEN, CDR2 SYDVKM. This CDR3 spans 15 amino acids. Germline trimming cut 5 bases from V and 3 bases from J; bases unmatched to any gene: 6. CDR3 nucleotides: TGTGCCAGCAGTCCCTGGACAGGGGGCATCTACGAGCAGTACTTC. This encodes CASSPWTGGIYEQYF.

With regard to this clone: Sequence at one end of the junction differs from germline and may be a read error. The genes are TRBV7-7 and TRBJ2-5; 10 nucleotides agree with TRBD2. The germline V gene encodes CDR1 SSHAT and CDR2 FNYEAQ (reference sequence). This CDR3 contains 14 residues. The CDR3 DNA reads as TGTGCTAGCAGCCAAGCGGGGGGGCTGGGGACCCAGTACTTC. This sequence encodes CASSQAGGLGTQYF. The variable domain in full, completed from reference TRBV7-7 and TRBJ2-5, reads GAGVSQSPRYKVTKRGQDVTLRCDPISSHATLYWYQQALGQGPEFLTYFNYEAQPDKSGLPSDRFSAERPEGSISTLTIQRTEQRDSAMYRCASSQAGGLGTQYFGPGTRLLVL.

This clone was counted a single time. The chain has TRBV7-6 and TRBJ2-7; 8 bases fit TRBD2. Germline CDR1 reads SGHVS; CDR2 reads FNYEAQ. Trimming removed 5 bases from V and 2 bases from J; junction bases left unmatched: 8. There are 15 residues in the CDR3. The CDR3 DNA follows: TGTGCCAGCAGCGAGACACCAGCGGGGGCCTACGAGCAGTACTTC. Its translation: CASSETPAGAYEQYF.